A selection of T cell receptor beta chains follows, all from one sample in a study of T cell responses to AZD1222 COVID-19 vaccine. Sequencing used immunoSEQ multiplex PCR; TCRdb keeps in-frame clones, though not all of them. The repertoire holds over 120,000 clones, with around 83% as singletons. Here the sequenced sample was peripheral blood, taken 28 days after the second AZD1222 dose. All receptors derive from an adult who received the AZD1222 COVID-19 vaccine. The CDR3 runs from the conserved cysteine through the conserved F or W. Each record gives: V gene, D gene, clone size, J gene, CDR3 protein, CDR3 DNA. A D gene is named only where the DNA matches it firmly. Some rows have no size entry. The others give once, few or many, or a class for an expanded clone.

TRBV10-3	NA	few	TRBJ1-3	CAISEGSGRNTIYF	TGTGCCATCAGTGAAGGTTCAGGGAGAAACACCATATATTTT
TRBV24-1	NA	NA	TRBJ2-5	CATSDLGVSKETQYF	TGTGCCACCAGTGATTTGGGAGTGTCCAAAGAGACCCAGTACTTC
TRBV10-3	TRBD1	NA	TRBJ2-7	CAIRSSGQPSYEQYF	TGTGCCATCAGAAGCTCGGGACAGCCAAGCTACGAGCAGTACTTC
TRBV7-9	NA	NA	TRBJ1-4	CASTHGGVREKLFF	TGTGCCAGCACCCACGGGGGGGTACGCGAAAAACTGTTTTTT
TRBV11-2	NA	NA	TRBJ1-3	CASSLPPDRFSGNTIYF	TGTGCCAGCAGCTTACCGCCCGACAGGTTCTCTGGAAACACCATATATTTT
TRBV18	NA	once	TRBJ1-5	CASSPDRFNQPQHF	TGTGCCAGCTCCCCCGACAGATTCAATCAGCCCCAGCATTTT
TRBV7-2	NA	NA	TRBJ1-1	CASSLGGGRSNTEAFF	TGTGCCAGCAGCTTAGGCGGGGGACGTTCGAACACTGAAGCTTTCTTT
TRBV6-5	TRBD1	NA	TRBJ2-3	CASSYGTEGDTQYF	TGTGCCAGCAGTTACGGGACAGAGGGGGATACGCAGTATTTT
TRBV25-1	NA	NA	TRBJ2-1	CASSEGPTGHLSVEQFF	TGTGCCAGCAGTGAAGGACCGACAGGCCACCTTAGTGTTGAGCAGTTCTTC
TRBV12-3/TRBV12-4	NA	NA	TRBJ1-1	CASSPRTPTEAFF	TGTGCCAGCAGCCCGCGGACTCCCACTGAAGCTTTCTTT
TRBV24-1	NA	NA	TRBJ1-1	CATSDSLNTEAFF	TGTGCCACCAGTGATTCGCTGAACACTGAAGCTTTCTTT
TRBV27	TRBD2	NA	TRBJ2-3	CASVKTPRGLAGVHPAGDTQYF	TGTGCCAGCGTGAAAACTCCTCGAGGGCTAGCGGGAGTTCACCCTGCTGGAGATACGCAGTATTTT
TRBV28	TRBD2	NA	TRBJ2-3	CASSQPGTSGGGTDTQYF	TGTGCCAGCAGTCAACCCGGGACTAGCGGGGGGGGAACAGATACGCAGTATTTT
TRBV6-1	NA	NA	TRBJ2-6	CASSEWGTSGANVLTF	TGTGCCAGCAGTGAGTGGGGGACCTCTGGGGCCAACGTCCTGACTTTC
TRBV19	NA	NA	TRBJ2-2	CASSEGGELFF	TGTGCCAGCTCTGAAGGGGGGGAGCTGTTTTTT
TRBV9	NA	NA	TRBJ2-1	CASSLTSDPLGINEQFF	TGTGCCAGCAGCCTAACGAGTGATCCGTTAGGTATCAATGAGCAGTTCTTC
TRBV21-1	NA	NA	TRBJ2-4	CASSIIDRAGNIQYF	TGTGCCAGCAGCATTATCGACCGGGCCGGAAACATTCAGTACTTC
TRBV18	NA	NA	TRBJ2-7	CASSPLAGSQPYEQYF	TGTGCCAGCTCACCACTAGCAGGAAGCCAACCCTACGAGCAGTACTTC
TRBV5-4	NA	NA	TRBJ1-1	CASSLAGWDAAEAFF	TGTGCCAGCAGCTTGGCCGGCTGGGACGCGGCTGAAGCTTTCTTT
TRBV5-5	NA	NA	TRBJ2-7	CASSFSQSYEQYF	TGTGCCAGCAGCTTTTCTCAGTCCTACGAGCAGTACTTC
TRBV7-2	NA	NA	TRBJ1-5	CASSLRQGGFQPQHF	TGTGCCAGCAGCTTAAGGCAGGGCGGTTTTCAGCCCCAGCATTTT
TRBV29-1	TRBD2	NA	TRBJ2-1	CSVEDRTRFF	TGCAGCGTTGAAGATCGGACTAGGTTCTTC
TRBV7-2	TRBD2	NA	TRBJ2-3	CASSSAPSGGDTQYF	TGTGCCAGCAGCTCGGCCCCTAGCGGGGGGGATACGCAGTATTTT
TRBV5-1	NA	NA	TRBJ2-2	CASSLDGGTGELFF	TGCGCCAGCAGCTTGGATGGGGGGACCGGGGAGCTGTTTTTT
TRBV11-2	TRBD2	NA	TRBJ2-5	CASSLVLPLAGRETQYF	TGTGCCAGCAGCTTAGTGCTTCCACTAGCGGGAAGAGAGACCCAGTACTTC
TRBV29-1	TRBD1	NA	TRBJ1-5	CSVSETGDQPQHF	TGCAGCGTTTCCGAGACAGGGGATCAGCCCCAGCATTTT
TRBV11-3	NA	NA	TRBJ2-3	CASSLDLKGTQYF	TGTGCCAGCAGCTTAGATCTCAAGGGTACGCAGTATTTT
TRBV4-1	NA	NA	TRBJ1-6	CASSLSGDNSYNSPLHF	TGCGCCAGCAGCCTAAGTGGGGACAACTCCTATAATTCACCCCTCCACTTT
TRBV6-6	NA	NA	TRBJ1-6	CASSYLGIGSPLHF	TGTGCCAGCAGTTACTTGGGGATAGGATCACCCCTCCACTTT
TRBV5-1	TRBD2	NA	TRBJ2-1	CASSNGLAGGNSYNEQFF	TGCGCCAGCAGCAATGGACTAGCGGGGGGGAACTCCTACAATGAGCAGTTCTTC
TRBV12-3/TRBV12-4	NA	NA	TRBJ2-1	CASSTSYNEQFF	TGTGCCAGCAGCACCTCGTACAATGAGCAGTTCTTC
TRBV28	NA	NA	TRBJ1-2	CASGRPGGSYGYTF	TGTGCCAGCGGACGACCCGGGGGTTCCTATGGCTACACCTTC
TRBV7-2	NA	NA	TRBJ1-2	CASSPGVGRPYGYTF	TGTGCCAGCAGCCCAGGCGTAGGGCGGCCCTATGGCTACACCTTC
TRBV5-1	TRBD2	NA	TRBJ2-3	CASSPRLADTDTQYF	TGCGCCAGCAGCCCTAGACTAGCGGACACAGATACGCAGTATTTT
TRBV2	NA	NA	TRBJ2-3	CASSERTDTQYF	TGTGCCAGCAGTGAACGCACAGATACGCAGTATTTT
TRBV2	NA	NA	TRBJ2-2	CASSEGTGELFF	TGTGCCAGCAGTGAGGGTACCGGGGAGCTGTTTTTT
TRBV2	NA	NA	TRBJ2-1	CASMGNDRRGDEQFF	TGTGCCAGCATGGGGAACGACAGGAGGGGCGATGAGCAGTTCTTC
TRBV11-2	TRBD1	once	TRBJ2-7	CASSSTGTGGEQYF	TGTGCCAGCAGCTCCACTGGGACAGGGGGCGAGCAGTACTTC
TRBV6-5	TRBD1	NA	TRBJ2-7	CASSTDRGSYEQYF	TGTGCCAGCAGTACGGACAGGGGGTCCTACGAGCAGTACTTC
TRBV4-2	NA	NA	TRBJ1-4	CASSQGSGGANEKLFF	TGTGCCAGCAGCCAAGGTAGTGGGGGGGCTAATGAAAAACTGTTTTTT
TRBV12-5	NA	once	TRBJ2-2	CASGLVPNTGELFF	TGTGCTAGTGGTTTGGTCCCGAACACCGGGGAGCTGTTTTTT
TRBV12-5	NA	NA	TRBJ1-3	CASGLDQGGVRNTIYF	TGTGCTAGTGGTTTGGACCAGGGAGGGGTCAGAAACACCATATATTTT
TRBV24-1	TRBD2	NA	TRBJ2-5	CATSDNSGRAAETQYF	TGTGCCACCAGTGATAATAGCGGGAGGGCCGCAGAGACCCAGTACTTC
TRBV19	NA	NA	TRBJ1-5	CASSSTWASNSNQPQHF	TGTGCCAGTAGTTCTACGTGGGCCAGCAATAGCAATCAGCCCCAGCATTTT
TRBV28	NA	few	TRBJ1-1	CASSATGILNTEAFF	TGTGCCAGCAGTGCAACCGGGATCCTGAACACTGAAGCTTTCTTT
TRBV7-2	NA	NA	TRBJ2-5	CASSLVGGETQYF	TGTGCCAGCAGCTTAGTGGGGGGAGAGACCCAGTACTTC
TRBV27	TRBD1	NA	TRBJ2-5	CASSLTGGVGTQYF	TGTGCCAGCAGTCTGACAGGGGGCGTCGGGACCCAGTACTTC
TRBV11-3	NA	few	TRBJ2-5	CASSSGSAETQYF	TGTGCCAGCAGCTCGGGGTCGGCGGAGACCCAGTACTTC
TRBV6-5	NA	NA	TRBJ1-5	CASRGLSLIYQPQHF	TGTGCCAGCAGGGGGCTGAGCCTAATCTATCAGCCCCAGCATTTT
TRBV28	NA	once	TRBJ1-6	CASTIRVLNSPLHF	TGTGCCAGCACCATCCGAGTCTTAAATTCACCCCTCCACTTT
TRBV6-6	NA	NA	TRBJ1-3	CASSYEWGNTIYF	TGTGCCAGCAGTTACGAGTGGGGAAACACCATATATTTT
TRBV14	TRBD2	once	TRBJ2-3	CASSQVLAGASDTQYF	TGTGCCAGCAGCCAAGTACTAGCGGGAGCCTCAGATACGCAGTATTTT
TRBV6-5	NA	once	TRBJ2-2	CASSYYGGIVTGELFF	TGTGCCAGCAGTTACTATGGGGGGATCGTTACCGGGGAGCTGTTTTTT